One sample yielded the 16 T cell receptor beta chains listed below, sequenced in a study of T cells after yellow fever vaccination. MiXCR, run by TCRdb on the 5' RACE reads, gives a single entry per CDR3 protein. This table holds under 200,000 distinct CDR3 sequences, 11% found once. Specimen: CD8+ T cells sorted from PBMCs, collected 15 days after the yellow fever booster vaccination. Receptor source: a man between 18 and 35 years old who received the YFV17D yellow fever vaccine.

This clonotype was picked up a small number of times. V gene TRBV5-1 combines with J gene TRBJ2-7; 7 positions match TRBD2. J gave up 4 bases and V 4 bases, and 5 bases lay outside the gene matches. CDR1 SGHRS and CDR2 YFSETQ come from the germline V gene. CDR3 length: 13 amino acids. The CDR3 here is CASSGGLGYEQYF. DNA for the CDR3: TGCGCCAGCAGCGGCGGACTAGGGTACGAGCAGTACTTC.

J is TRBJ2-7 and V is TRBV7-3; D tentatively fits TRBD1 or TRBD2 (5 bases each). Trimming took 5 bases from V and 3 from J, leaving 11 bases between them. The CDR3 contains 13 residues. Germline V lookup: CDR1 SGHTA, CDR2 FQGTGA. The CDR3: CASSKRGSYEQYV. The CDR3 bases are TGTGCCAGCAGCAAACGGGGCAGCTACGAGCAGTACGTC.

This clonotype was counted only a few times. The V call is TRBV7-9, the J call TRBJ2-1, with TRBD1 matching over 7 bases. Trimming removed 4 bases from V and 4 bases from J; junction bases left unmatched: 10. In germline, CDR1 is SEHNR, CDR2 FQNEAQ (reference sequence). CDR3 length: 16 amino acids. This CDR3 is CASSYTRDSVYNEQFF. The CDR3 DNA follows: TGTGCCAGCAGCTACACCCGGGACAGCGTTTACAATGAGCAGTTCTTC.

The chain joins TRBV7-9 to TRBJ2-1; weak D call: TRBD1 (7 bases). CDR1 is SEHNR, CDR2 FQNEAQ, per germline (reference sequence). Trimming cost V 5 bases and J 7 bases, with 12 bases left between them. This CDR3 is built from 13 residues. CDR3 loop: CASSARGTNEQFF. The CDR3 nucleotides are TGTGCCAGCAGCGCCAGGGGGACTAATGAGCAGTTCTTC.

This clonotype occurred a few times. This sequence joins TRBV20-1 and TRBJ2-5, with TRBD2 matching 13 bases. Unmatched junction bases numbered 9, after V lost 5 bases and J lost 0 bases. Germline V lookup: CDR1 DFQATT, CDR2 SNEGSKA (reference sequence). The CDR3 is made up of 17 amino acids. The CDR3 is CSAPPGTSGEYQETQYF. Written as DNA, the CDR3 is TGCAGTGCTCCCCCCGGGACTAGCGGGGAGTACCAAGAGACCCAGTACTTC.

This clonotype was counted between two and nine times. V gene TRBV7-3 combines with J gene TRBJ2-5; tentatively, D is TRBD1 (5 bases). There are 13 residues in the CDR3. Trimming cost V 4 bases and J 4 bases, with 10 bases left between them. Germline values: CDR1 SGHTA, CDR2 FQGTGA. DNA of the CDR3: TGTGCCAGCAGCTCGACAGCATTAGAGACCCAGTACTTC. This encodes CASSSTALETQYF.

V is TRBV7-2 and J is TRBJ1-2; 8 bases fit TRBD1. The CDR3 length is 15 residues. Germline V gene sequence: CDR1 SGHTA, CDR2 FQGNSA. The junction had 11 bases not matched to a gene; V was cut back by 3 bases and J by 8 bases. DNA for the CDR3: TGTGCCAGCAGCTTGCCCGGGACAGGTTTTTCCGGCTACACCTTC. Amino acid sequence: CASSLPGTGFSGYTF.

The chain uses TRBV28 and TRBJ1-1; D gene unclear. The CDR3 consists of 12 residues. Trimming pared 5 bases from V and 8 bases from J, leaving 12 bases between. Germline V gene lookup returns CDR1 MDHEN and CDR2 SYDVKM. CDR3 sequence: CASSRLGTEAFF. The CDR3 nucleotides read TGTGCCAGCAGTAGACTGGGCACCGAAGCTTTCTTT. The entire variable domain, with the rest obtained from reference TRBV28 and TRBJ1-1, is as follows: DVKVTQSSRYLVKRTGEKVFLECVQDMDHENMFWYRQDPGLGLRLIYFSYDVKMKEKGDIPEGYSVSREKKERFSLILESASTNQTSMYLCASSRLGTEAFFGQGTRLTVV.

In this sample, this clonotype turned up a few times. The V and J genes are TRBV12-5 and TRBJ1-5; D is perhaps TRBD1 (6 bases). Germline lookup yields CDR1 LGHNT and CDR2 FRNRAP. V lost 7 bases to trimming and J lost 4 bases, with 14 bases between them. CDR3 size: 14 residues. The CDR3 spells CASETGIGNQPQHF. CDR3 DNA: TGTGCTAGTGAAACAGGGATCGGTAATCAGCCCCAGCATTTT.

This clonotype was seen ten or more times. The rearrangement joins TRBV29-1 to TRBJ1-1; D uncertain. Trimming removed 5 bases from V and 1 base from J, with 5 bases in between. Looked up from germline, CDR1 is SQVTM and CDR2 is ANQGSEA. This CDR3 has 11 amino acids. The CDR3 loop reads CSVRANTEAFF. The CDR3, as DNA: TGCAGCGTTCGGGCGAACACTGAAGCTTTCTTT.

A few counts support this clonotype. J is TRBJ1-1 and V is TRBV4-3; 7 bases are a match to TRBD1. Germline V gives CDR1 LGHNA, CDR2 YSLEER. The ends lost 2 bases at V and 1 base at J; junction bases unmatched: 7. The CDR3 is 16 residues long. CDR3 loop: CASSQSLGQKNTEAFF. CDR3 in DNA: TGCGCCAGCAGCCAATCTTTGGGACAGAAGAACACTGAAGCTTTCTTT.

The chain uses TRBV29-1 and TRBJ1-5, with 7 bases fitting TRBD1. The V segment lost 3 bases and the J segment 6 bases; nucleotides outside the gene matches: 5. Per the germline V gene, CDR1 is SQVTM and CDR2 is ANQGSEA. CDR3 length: 13 residues. The CDR3 is CSVDRGQGQPQHF. Written as DNA, the CDR3 is TGCAGCGTTGATAGGGGGCAAGGTCAGCCCCAGCATTTT.

The chain has TRBV4-1 and TRBJ2-3; D is uncertain. Germline CDR1 and CDR2: MGHRA and YSYEKL. This CDR3 is built from 16 residues. V was pared by 0 bases and J by 5 bases, with 15 bases between. The CDR3 reads CASSQDGRPSGDTQYF. CDR3 nucleotides: TGCGCCAGCAGCCAAGATGGCAGACCTTCAGGAGATACGCAGTATTTT.

This clonotype has more than one count but fewer than ten. The rearrangement joins TRBV15 to TRBJ2-1, with a weak D call TRBD2 (7 bases). CDR3 size: 15 residues. V was shortened by 9 bases and J by 3 bases, with 18 bases between the two germline ends. Looked up from germline, CDR1 is LNHNV and CDR2 is YYDKDF (reference sequence). The CDR3 nucleotides are TGTGCCACGGGGGGGGCCCAGAGGGGCTACAATGAGCAGTTCTTC. Translated: CATGGAQRGYNEQFF.

The rearrangement joins TRBV11-2 to TRBJ2-3; D might be TRBD1 or TRBD2, each matching 5 bases. The CDR3 runs to 17 residues. The V gene lost 5 bases and the J gene lost 0 bases, with 18 bases spanning the gap. Germline values: CDR1 SGHAT, CDR2 FQNNGV. The CDR3 reads CASSPNRRPRSTDTQYF. CDR3 coding DNA: TGTGCCAGCAGCCCAAACAGGAGGCCCCGTAGCACAGATACGCAGTATTTT.

The V call is TRBV19, the J call TRBJ1-5; maybe TRBD1 (5 bases). Deletions cut 3 bases from V and 5 bases from J, with 8 bases between. Per the germline V gene, CDR1 is LNHDA and CDR2 is SQIVND (reference sequence). The CDR3 extends over 13 amino acids. CDR3 sequence (DNA): TGTGCCAGTAGTATGACAGAGTATCAGCCCCAGCATTTT. Residues: CASSMTEYQPQHF. The complete variable domain, with remaining parts taken from reference TRBV19 and TRBJ1-5, reads DGGITQSPKYLFRKEGQNVTLSCEQNLNHDAMYWYRQDPGQGLRLIYYSQIVNDFQKGDIAEGYSVSREKKESFPLTVTSAQKNPTAFYLCASSMTEYQPQHFGDGTRLSIL.